Shown below are 28 T cell receptor beta chains from a single sample sequenced in a study of T cells in Graves' hyperthyroidism and ophthalmopathy. The CDR3 regions of TCR beta were amplified from RNA transcripts. Using the HTBI primer set, a first-round RT-PCR was run on the TCR CDR3. MiXCR was run by TCRdb on the multiplex PCR reads, yielding one entry per CDR3 protein. The sample carries 600,000 to 800,000 distinct CDR3 sequences, roughly a third recorded once. The source material was blood. The receptors come from a woman in her thirties or forties with Graves' hyperthyroidism.

This clonotype was counted at least ten times. This sequence joins TRBV29-1 and TRBJ1-2; D is possibly TRBD1 (5 bases). V was clipped by 3 bases and J by 5 bases, with 10 bases between them. CDR1 is SQVTM, CDR2 ANQGSEA, per germline. CDR3 size: 12 residues. CDR3 nucleotide sequence: TGCAGCGTTGAGGCGGCAGGGTATGGCTACACCTTC. Protein sequence: CSVEAAGYGYTF. Drawing the rest from reference TRBV29-1 and TRBJ1-2, the complete variable domain is SAVISQKPSRDICQRGTSLTIQCQVDSQVTMMFWYRQQPGQSLTLIATANQGSEATYESGFVIDKFPISRPNLTFSTLTVSNMSPEDSSIYLCSVEAAGYGYTFGSGTRLTVV.

This clonotype was observed many times. V gene TRBV20-1 combines with J gene TRBJ1-1; D remains ambiguous. Germline V gene data show CDR1 as DFQATT and CDR2 as SNEGSKA (reference sequence). CDR3 size: 13 residues. V lost 1 base, J lost 5 bases, and 11 bases lay in between. In nucleotides, the CDR3 is TGCAGTGCTAGAGTCGAGAAAAGGACTGAAGCTTTCTTT. As protein: CSARVEKRTEAFF.

There are a few counts of this clonotype. CDR3 loop: CASSVGLATEAFF. The CDR3 DNA reads as TGTGCCAGCAGCGTGGGACTAGCCACTGAAGCTTTCTTT. The V gene is TRBV9, the J gene TRBJ1-1; perhaps TRBD1 as D (5 bases). Germline V lookup: CDR1 SGDLS, CDR2 YYNGEE. V was pared by 2 bases and J by 4 bases, with 9 bases between. The CDR3 has 13 residues. Full variable domain (rest looked up from reference TRBV9 and TRBJ1-1): DSGVTQTPKHLITATGQRVTLRCSPRSGDLSVYWYQQSLDQGLQFLIQYYNGEERAKGNILERFSAQQFPDLHSELNLSSLELGDSALYFCASSVGLATEAFFGQGTRLTVV.

This clonotype was observed many times. This chain uses TRBV7-2 with TRBJ1-6; 7 bases line up with TRBD1. The germline CDR1 and CDR2 sequences are SGHTA and FQGNSA. The V and J ends lost 7 bases and 8 bases, in that order; junction bases with no gene match: 2. The CDR3 is 12 amino acids. The CDR3 coding sequence is TGTGCCAGCACCCAGGGGGATTCACCCCTCCACTTT. It translates to CASTQGDSPLHF.

The V call is TRBV2, the J call TRBJ2-7; the D call may be TRBD1 or TRBD2 (5 bases each). The length of the CDR3 is 14 residues. The germline gives CDR1 SNHLY, CDR2 FYNNEI. Trimming removed 5 bases at V and 7 bases at J, with 18 bases between. CDR3 in DNA: TGTGCCAGCAGTCCCGGGACGGACCCTCGGGAGCAGTACTTC. Its protein product is CASSPGTDPREQYF.

The chain uses TRBV7-6 and TRBJ1-1; 8 bases map to TRBD1. Germline V CDR1 and CDR2: SGHVS, FNYEAQ. V shed 4 bases, J shed 4 bases, and the junction held 8 bases outside the gene matches. CDR3 length: 15 amino acids. CDR3 DNA sequence: TGTGCCAGCAGCTCTTCTCCAGGGGGCTTCACTGAAGCTTTCTTT. Its translation: CASSSSPGGFTEAFF.

This clonotype was counted between two and nine times. The V gene is TRBV7-3, the J gene TRBJ1-1; TRBD1 agrees at 7 bases. Germline V lookup: CDR1 SGHTA, CDR2 FQGTGA. The V gene end was trimmed by 5 bases and the J gene end by 4 bases; junction bases not matched to a gene: 7. There are 14 residues in the CDR3. The CDR3 DNA reads as TGTGCCAGCAGCGCAGGGGGAGGATTCACTGAAGCTTTCTTT. Encoded protein: CASSAGGGFTEAFF.

This clonotype has just a few counts. The V and J genes are TRBV6-5 and TRBJ1-1; perhaps TRBD1 as D (6 bases). V lost 6 bases to trimming and J lost 5 bases, with 16 bases between them. Per the germline V gene, CDR1 is MNHEY and CDR2 is SVGAGI. The CDR3 has 14 residues. The CDR3 DNA sequence: TGTGCCAGCAGCCCCCGGGGGCTGGGAACTGAAGCTTTCTTT. Its protein is CASSPRGLGTEAFF.

V gene TRBV7-2 combines with J gene TRBJ2-5, with 12 bases matching TRBD1. CDR3 length: 16 amino acids. Germline CDR1 reads SGHTA; CDR2 reads FQGNSA. The junction had 11 bases not matched to a gene; V was cut back by 5 bases and J by 7 bases. The CDR3 bases are TGTGCCAGCAGCCCCCGGGGGACAGGGGGCGCTAGGACCCAGTACTTC. Its protein is CASSPRGTGGARTQYF.

This clonotype was counted at least ten times. V and J are TRBV5-6 and TRBJ1-2; D possibly corresponds to TRBD1 (5 bases). CDR1 SGHDT and CDR2 YYEEEE come from the germline V gene. The CDR3 contains 16 residues. V dropped 0 bases and J dropped 4 bases, with 16 bases sitting between them. In DNA form, the CDR3 reads TGTGCCAGCAGCTTGGTATCAAGGGACGCTATCTATGGCTACACCTTC. It is translated as CASSLVSRDAIYGYTF.

This clonotype showed up just a few times. The J gene is TRBJ2-5, the V gene TRBV19; D call uncertain. Germline assignment: CDR1 LNHDA and CDR2 SQIVND (reference sequence). Deletions cut 1 base from V and 5 bases from J, with 14 bases between. The CDR3 has 15 residues. CDR3 residues: CASSIVGDPYETQYF. The CDR3 nucleotides are TGTGCCAGTAGTATAGTAGGAGACCCCTACGAGACCCAGTACTTC.

Only a few counts were recorded for this clonotype. V gene TRBV7-2 combines with J gene TRBJ2-7; D perhaps matches TRBD2 (5 bases). The CDR3 extends over 13 amino acids. Trimming removed 4 bases from V and 7 bases from J, with 14 bases in between. Germline V gene sequence: CDR1 SGHTA, CDR2 FQGNSA. The CDR3 DNA sequence: TGTGCCAGCAGCTGGGGAGAGGAGGAAGAGCAGTACTTC. Protein: CASSWGEEEEQYF.

The V call is TRBV12-3 or TRBV12-4, the J call TRBJ2-5, with 8 positions matching TRBD2. J was trimmed by 5 bases and V by 3 bases; bases with no gene match: 2. CDR3 length: 13 amino acids. The CDR3 spells CASSFSGTETQYF. The CDR3 DNA follows: TGTGCCAGCAGTTTTAGCGGGACTGAGACCCAGTACTTC.

At least ten counts were recorded for this clonotype. The chain uses TRBV7-2 and TRBJ2-2; D remains ambiguous. Germline V gene data show CDR1 as SGHTA and CDR2 as FQGNSA. This CDR3 spans 12 amino acids. The ends were cut back, 6 bases at V and 7 bases at J, with 9 bases in the middle. DNA for the CDR3: TGTGCCAGCAGTTACGGTAGCGGGGAGCTGTTTTTT. As protein: CASSYGSGELFF.

The rearrangement links TRBV4-1 to TRBJ1-6; D not resolved. Trimming removed 2 bases from V and 6 bases from J, with 11 bases in between. The CDR3 sequence is 15 residues long. The germline V gene encodes CDR1 MGHRA and CDR2 YSYEKL. CDR3 DNA sequence: TGCGCCAGCAGCCAATCCGTGCAGGCTAATTCACCCCTCCACTTT. Translation gives CASSQSVQANSPLHF.

This clonotype was observed many times. The chain joins TRBV7-8 to TRBJ1-2; weak D call: TRBD1 (5 bases). The CDR3 runs 16 residues. V was clipped by 5 bases and J by 4 bases, with 20 bases between them. Per the germline V gene, CDR1 is SGHVS and CDR2 is FQNEAQ. The CDR3 DNA reads TGTGCCAGCAGCCCCATTATTTCGGGGACTACCTATGGCTACACCTTC. It specifies CASSPIISGTTYGYTF.

CDR3 loop: CASSRGGLRLNQPQHF. The CDR3 nucleotides read TGTGCCAGCAGTCGGGGGGGACTGAGACTTAATCAGCCCCAGCATTTT. The V and J genes are TRBV6-5 and TRBJ1-5; weak D call: TRBD1 (5 bases). Germline loops: CDR1 MNHEY, CDR2 SVGAGI. CDR3 length: 16 residues. The V end lost 5 bases, the J end lost 4 bases, and 18 bases lay between the germline ends.

The chain carries TRBV2 and TRBJ1-6; no firm D call. CDR3 length: 14 amino acids. V shed 8 bases and J shed 7 bases, with 15 bases lying between them. Germline-derived CDR1 and CDR2 are SNHLY and FYNNEI. The CDR3 DNA is TGTGCCAGCTCACCGAGCCCCGCAAATTCACCCCTCCACTTT. Its protein product is CASSPSPANSPLHF. Full variable domain (missing parts from reference TRBV2 and TRBJ1-6): EPEVTQTPSHQVTQMGQEVILRCVPISNHLYFYWYRQILGQKVEFLVSFYNNEISEKSEIFDDQFSVERPDGSNFTLKIRSTKLEDSAMYFCASSPSPANSPLHFGNGTRLTVT.

In its sample, this clonotype was seen once. This chain joins TRBV19 and TRBJ2-7; 8 positions agree with TRBD2. The trim removed 9 bases at V and 2 bases at J, leaving 21 bases unmatched. Germline loops: CDR1 LNHDA, CDR2 SQIVND (reference sequence). This CDR3 has 18 amino acids. CDR3 sequence (DNA): TGTGCCAGCAGCCCCGAGAACGCACGGGGGGGCCTCACCTACGAGCAGTACTTC. It yields the protein CASSPENARGGLTYEQYF.

This clonotype was counted ten times or more. The chain joins TRBV6-5 to TRBJ1-4, with D hard to call. The CDR3 runs to 14 residues. The V end lost 5 bases, the J end lost 5 bases, and 12 bases lay between the germline ends. Germline V gene data show CDR1 as MNHEY and CDR2 as SVGAGI. The CDR3 region has the DNA TGTGCCAGCAGTCTCACTATCCTGAATGAAAAACTGTTTTTT. Its translation: CASSLTILNEKLFF.

The J gene is TRBJ2-5, the V gene TRBV20-1, with TRBD2 identical over 10 bases. This CDR3 has 19 amino acids. Germline V lookup: CDR1 DFQATT, CDR2 SNEGSKA (reference sequence). Unmatched junction bases numbered 14, after V lost 0 bases and J lost 1 base. The CDR3 region is CSARDSKVVLAGVQETQYF. The CDR3 DNA reads as TGCAGTGCTAGAGATTCGAAGGTGGTGCTAGCGGGAGTCCAAGAGACCCAGTACTTC.

Many counts were recorded for this clonotype. The V gene is TRBV7-9, the J gene TRBJ2-2; D gene unclear. V was shortened by 7 bases and J by 4 bases, with 10 bases between the two germline ends. The CDR3 is 13 amino acids. Per germline, CDR1 SEHNR and CDR2 FQNEAQ (reference sequence). The CDR3 is CASTPDGTGELFF. The CDR3 nucleotides read TGTGCCAGCACCCCGGACGGCACCGGGGAGCTGTTTTTT. Together with reference TRBV7-9 and TRBJ2-2, the CDR3 gives the full variable domain: DTGVSQNPRHKITKRGQNVTFRCDPISEHNRLYWYRQTLGQGPEFLTYFQNEAQLEKSRLLSDRFSAERPKGSFSTLEIQRTEQGDSAMYLCASTPDGTGELFFGEGSRLTVL.

Comment on this clonotype: A read error may account for a junction end that differs from germline. The chain couples TRBV29-1 to TRBJ2-5; D not certain. The CDR3 totals 10 residues. Germline lookup yields CDR1 SQVTM and CDR2 ANQGSEA. This chain's CDR3 is CSVDRSVAFF. The CDR3 nucleotides read TGCAGCGTTGACCGGTCTGTTGCGTTCTTC.

The V and J genes are TRBV25-1 and TRBJ1-3; unclear D gene. The V end was cut by 5 bases, the J end by 8 bases, with 16 bases between. Germline V CDR1 and CDR2: MGHDK, SYGVNS. The CDR3 spans 14 residues. CDR3 bases: TGTGCCAGCAGTCCTACAATGGAAGGAGACACCATATATTTT. The encoded protein is CASSPTMEGDTIYF.

This clonotype was seen at least ten times. The chain has TRBV20-1 and TRBJ2-7, with TRBD2 matching over 11 bases. This CDR3 spans 15 amino acids. Germline V gives CDR1 DFQATT, CDR2 SNEGSKA (reference sequence). V shed 0 bases, J shed 3 bases, and the junction held 4 bases outside the gene matches. The CDR3 here is CSARDPGTSGYEQYF. The CDR3 region has the DNA TGCAGTGCTAGAGACCCCGGGACTAGCGGCTACGAGCAGTACTTC.

The rearrangement uses TRBV6-1 and TRBJ1-2, with D perhaps TRBD1 (5 bases). Germline V gene lookup returns CDR1 MNHNS and CDR2 SASEGT. The V and J ends lost 6 bases and 8 bases respectively, with 16 bases between them. CDR3 length: 13 amino acids. CDR3 sequence (DNA): TGTGCCAGCAGCTTTGCCCCGACAGAAGGCTACACCTTC. Its translation: CASSFAPTEGYTF.

This clonotype has just one count. The chain recombines TRBV15 with TRBJ2-6, with a weak D call TRBD2 (6 bases). From germline, CDR1 is LNHNV and CDR2 YYDKDF (reference sequence). V lost 0 bases and J 4 bases, leaving 10 bases between the germline ends. The CDR3 has 16 residues. The CDR3 DNA reads TGTGCCACCAGCAGAGATGGAGGGGACGGGGCCAACGTCCTGACTTTC. It is translated as CATSRDGGDGANVLTF.

The chain joins TRBV7-2 to TRBJ1-2, with a possible D match to TRBD1 (5 bases). V gave up 2 bases and J gave up 13 bases, with 17 bases separating them. The CDR3 is 13 residues long. Germline CDR1 is SGHTA and CDR2 is FQGNSA. The CDR3 here is CASSLTGGEGRTF. In DNA, the CDR3 is TGTGCCAGCAGCTTAACAGGAGGAGAAGGTCGCACCTTC.